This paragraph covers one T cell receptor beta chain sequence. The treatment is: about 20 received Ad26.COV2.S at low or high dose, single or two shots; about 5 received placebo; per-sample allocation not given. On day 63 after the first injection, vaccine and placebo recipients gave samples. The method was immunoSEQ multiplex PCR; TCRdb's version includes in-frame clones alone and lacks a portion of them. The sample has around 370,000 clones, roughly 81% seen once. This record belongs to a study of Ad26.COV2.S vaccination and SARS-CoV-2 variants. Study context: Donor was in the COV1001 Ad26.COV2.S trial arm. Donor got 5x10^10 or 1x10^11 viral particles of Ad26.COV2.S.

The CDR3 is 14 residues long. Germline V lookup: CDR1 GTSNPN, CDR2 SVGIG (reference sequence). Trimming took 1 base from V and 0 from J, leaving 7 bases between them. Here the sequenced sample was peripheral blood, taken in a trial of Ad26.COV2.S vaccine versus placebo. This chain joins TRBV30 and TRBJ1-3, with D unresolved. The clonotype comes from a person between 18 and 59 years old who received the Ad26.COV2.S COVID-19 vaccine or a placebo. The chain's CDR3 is CAWSGSSSGNTIYF. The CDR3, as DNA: TGTGCCTGGAGTGGTAGCAGCTCTGGAAACACCATATATTTT.